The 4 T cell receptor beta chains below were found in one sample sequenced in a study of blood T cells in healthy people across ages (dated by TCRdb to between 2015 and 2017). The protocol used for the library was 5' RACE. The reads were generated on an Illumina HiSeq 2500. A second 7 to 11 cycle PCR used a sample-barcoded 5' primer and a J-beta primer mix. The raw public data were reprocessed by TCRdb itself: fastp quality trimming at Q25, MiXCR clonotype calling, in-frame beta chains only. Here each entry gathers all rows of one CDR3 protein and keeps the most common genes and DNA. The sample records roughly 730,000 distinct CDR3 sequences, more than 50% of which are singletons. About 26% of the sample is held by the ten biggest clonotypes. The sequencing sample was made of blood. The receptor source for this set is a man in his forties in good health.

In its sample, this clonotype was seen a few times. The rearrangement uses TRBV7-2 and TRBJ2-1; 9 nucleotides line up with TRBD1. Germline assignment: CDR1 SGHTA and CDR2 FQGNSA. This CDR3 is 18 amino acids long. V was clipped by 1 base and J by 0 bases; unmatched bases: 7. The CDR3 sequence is CASSLGRGTGSSYNEQFF. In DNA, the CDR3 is TGTGCCAGCAGCTTAGGGAGGGGGACAGGGAGCTCCTACAATGAGCAGTTCTTC.

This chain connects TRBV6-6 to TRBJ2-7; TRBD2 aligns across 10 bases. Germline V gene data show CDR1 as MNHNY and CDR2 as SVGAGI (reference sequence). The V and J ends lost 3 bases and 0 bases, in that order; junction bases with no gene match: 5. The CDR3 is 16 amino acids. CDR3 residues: CASSYTSGTSSYEQYF. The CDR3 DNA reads TGTGCCAGCAGTTATACTAGCGGGACTAGCTCCTACGAGCAGTACTTC.

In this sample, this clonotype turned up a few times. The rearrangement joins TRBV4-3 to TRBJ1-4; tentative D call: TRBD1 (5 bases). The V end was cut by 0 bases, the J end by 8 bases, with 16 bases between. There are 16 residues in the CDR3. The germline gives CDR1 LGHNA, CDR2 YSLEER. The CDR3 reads CASSQDYGREDEKLFF. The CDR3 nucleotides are TGCGCCAGCAGCCAAGATTACGGCAGGGAAGACGAAAAACTGTTTTTT.

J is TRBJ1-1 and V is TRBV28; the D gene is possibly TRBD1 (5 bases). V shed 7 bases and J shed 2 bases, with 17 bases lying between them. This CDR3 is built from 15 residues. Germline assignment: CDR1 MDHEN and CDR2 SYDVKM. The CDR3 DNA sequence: TGTGCCAGCAACCATATAGACAGTCTTAACACTGAAGCTTTCTTT. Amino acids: CASNHIDSLNTEAFF.